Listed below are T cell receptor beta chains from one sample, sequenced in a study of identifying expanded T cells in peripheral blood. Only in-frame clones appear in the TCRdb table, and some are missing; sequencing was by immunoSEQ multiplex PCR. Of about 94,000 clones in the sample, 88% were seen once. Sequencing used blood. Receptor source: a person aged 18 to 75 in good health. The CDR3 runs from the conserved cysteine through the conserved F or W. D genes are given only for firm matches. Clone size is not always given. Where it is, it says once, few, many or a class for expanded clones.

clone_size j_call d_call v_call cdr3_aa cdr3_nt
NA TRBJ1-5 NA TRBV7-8 CASSLIGSSNQPQHF TGTGCCAGCAGCTTAATAGGCAGCAGCAATCAGCCCCAGCATTTT
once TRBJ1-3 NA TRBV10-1 CASIITTGSGNTIYF TGCGCCAGCATTATAACGACAGGATCGGGAAACACCATATATTTT
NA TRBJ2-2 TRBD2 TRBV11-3 CASSFSGGRYTGELFF TGTGCCAGCAGCTTCAGCGGGGGCCGATACACCGGGGAGCTGTTTTTT
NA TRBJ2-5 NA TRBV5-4 CASSLLPQGSETQYF TGTGCCAGCAGCTTGCTTCCGCAGGGGAGCGAGACCCAGTACTTC
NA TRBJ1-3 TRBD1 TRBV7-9 CASSYGQGDGNTIYF TGTGCCAGCAGTTACGGACAGGGGGATGGAAACACCATATATTTT
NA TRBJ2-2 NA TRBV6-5 CASSYQTGNTGELFF TGTGCCAGCAGTTACCAGACAGGGAACACCGGGGAGCTGTTTTTT
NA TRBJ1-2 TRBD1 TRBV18 CASSPTSTQGSNYGYTF TGTGCCAGCTCACCAACTTCAACACAGGGGTCTAACTATGGCTACACCTTC
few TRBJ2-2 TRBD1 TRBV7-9 CASSDLGQGVTGELFF TGTGCCAGCAGCGACTTGGGGCAGGGGGTCACCGGGGAGCTGTTTTTT
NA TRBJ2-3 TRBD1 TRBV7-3 CASSPTGTTDTQYF TGTGCCAGCAGCCCGACAGGGACCACAGATACGCAGTATTTT
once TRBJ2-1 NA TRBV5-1 CASSLTGTDYNEQFF TGCGCCAGCAGCTTGACTGGGACTGACTACAATGAGCAGTTCTTC
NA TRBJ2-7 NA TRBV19 CASRRDRGSYEQYF TGTGCCAGTAGAAGGGACCGGGGATCCTACGAGCAGTACTTC
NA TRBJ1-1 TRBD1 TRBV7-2 CASRSTGVGNTEAFF TGTGCCAGCAGATCTACAGGGGTGGGGAACACTGAAGCTTTCTTT
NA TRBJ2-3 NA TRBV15 CATSREPTLSAQADTQYF TGTGCCACCAGCAGAGAGCCCACCCTATCCGCCCAGGCAGATACGCAGTATTTT
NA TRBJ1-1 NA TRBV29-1 CSAREGNAEAFF TGCAGCGCCAGGGAGGGGAATGCTGAAGCTTTCTTT
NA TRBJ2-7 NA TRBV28 CASSWGGAYEQYF TGTGCCAGCAGTTGGGGTGGAGCCTACGAGCAGTACTTC
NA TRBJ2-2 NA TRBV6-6 CASTSSDTGELFF TGTGCCAGCACCTCATCCGACACCGGGGAGCTGTTTTTT
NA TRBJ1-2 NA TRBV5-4 CASSLRVPPGSGYTF TGTGCCAGCAGCTTGCGGGTCCCGCCAGGTAGTGGCTACACCTTC
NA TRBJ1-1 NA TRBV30 CAWERQLNTEAFF TGTGCCTGGGAGCGACAGTTGAACACTGAAGCTTTCTTT
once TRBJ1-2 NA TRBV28 CASSSGTYGYTF TGTGCCAGCAGTTCAGGGACCTATGGCTACACCTTC
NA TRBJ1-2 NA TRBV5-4 CASSLEGGYGYTF TGTGCCAGCAGCTTGGAAGGGGGCTATGGCTACACCTTC
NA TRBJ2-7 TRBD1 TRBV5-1 CASSSGTGLYEQYF TGCGCCAGCAGCTCCGGGACAGGTCTCTACGAGCAGTACTTC
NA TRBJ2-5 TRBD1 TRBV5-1 CASSSGQGFQETQYF TGCGCCAGCAGCTCGGGACAGGGCTTCCAAGAGACCCAGTACTTC
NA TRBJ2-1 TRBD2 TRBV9 CASSADRLAGGISYNEQFF TGTGCCAGCAGCGCCGACCGACTAGCGGGGGGAATCTCCTACAATGAGCAGTTCTTC
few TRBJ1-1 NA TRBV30 CAWSGNSEAFF TGTGCCTGGAGTGGTAACAGTGAAGCTTTCTTT
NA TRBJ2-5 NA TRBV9 CASSVALQSGETQYF TGTGCCAGCAGCGTAGCGTTGCAATCGGGAGAGACCCAGTACTTC
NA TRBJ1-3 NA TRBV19 CASSIVRGSSGNTIYF TGTGCCAGTAGTATAGTTCGGGGCAGCTCTGGAAACACCATATATTTT
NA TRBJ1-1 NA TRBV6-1 CASTRYLDTEAFF TGTGCCAGCACGAGGTACTTAGACACTGAAGCTTTCTTT
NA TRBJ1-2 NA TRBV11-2 CASSLDPRQKAYGYTF TGTGCCAGCAGCTTAGATCCGCGACAGAAGGCCTATGGCTACACCTTC
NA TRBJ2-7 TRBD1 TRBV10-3 CAISGTGTGDYEQYF TGTGCCATCAGTGGGACCGGGACAGGGGACTACGAGCAGTACTTC
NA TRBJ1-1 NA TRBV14 CASSSTGAPNTEAFF TGTGCCAGCAGTTCGACGGGGGCCCCGAACACTGAAGCTTTCTTT
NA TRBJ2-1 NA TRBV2 CASTPGQGDNEQFF TGTGCCAGCACCCCGGGACAAGGGGACAATGAGCAGTTCTTC
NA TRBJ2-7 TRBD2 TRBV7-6 CASSQTDSGGNEQYF TGTGCCAGCAGCCAAACTGATAGCGGGGGAAACGAGCAGTACTTC
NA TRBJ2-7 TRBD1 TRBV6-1 CASQDRGFGEQYF TGTGCCAGCCAAGACAGGGGTTTTGGCGAGCAGTACTTC
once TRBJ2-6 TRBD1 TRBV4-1 CASSHLSRDRGIPSGANVLTF TGCGCCAGCAGCCACCTTAGCCGGGACAGGGGAATTCCGTCTGGGGCCAACGTCCTGACTTTC
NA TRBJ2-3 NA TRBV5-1 CASSPMGGHTTDTQYF TGCGCCAGCAGCCCCATGGGGGGGCACACCACAGATACGCAGTATTTT
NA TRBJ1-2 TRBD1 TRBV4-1 CASSQPDRANYGYTF TGCGCCAGCAGCCAACCGGACAGGGCTAACTATGGCTACACCTTC
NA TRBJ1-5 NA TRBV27 CASSLGGHQPQHF TGTGCCAGCAGTTTGGGGGGGCATCAGCCCCAGCATTTT
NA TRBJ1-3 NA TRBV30 CAWSVGGSGNTIYF TGTGCCTGGAGTGTAGGGGGATCTGGAAACACCATATATTTT
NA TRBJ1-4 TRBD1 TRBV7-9 CASSPRQGSEKLFF TGTGCCAGCAGCCCGCGACAGGGATCCGAAAAACTGTTTTTT
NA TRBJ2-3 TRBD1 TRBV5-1 CASSLPDRGLPTDTQYF TGCGCCAGCAGCCTTCCCGACAGGGGACTCCCCACAGATACGCAGTATTTT
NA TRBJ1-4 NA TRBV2 CASSVGEKLFF TGTGCCAGCAGTGTCGGTGAAAAACTGTTTTTT
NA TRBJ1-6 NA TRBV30 CAWSVRGVEEVGSPLHF TGTGCCTGGAGTGTACGGGGTGTGGAGGAAGTGGGATCACCCCTCCACTTT
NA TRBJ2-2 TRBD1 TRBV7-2 CASSLDGQGTPGELFF TGTGCCAGCAGCTTAGATGGACAGGGGACGCCCGGGGAGCTGTTTTTT
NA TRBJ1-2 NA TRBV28 CASSSYRVNYGYTF TGTGCCAGCAGTTCATACAGGGTTAACTATGGCTACACCTTC
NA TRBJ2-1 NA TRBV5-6 CASSEGSNEQFF TGTGCCAGCAGCGAGGGGAGCAATGAGCAGTTCTTC
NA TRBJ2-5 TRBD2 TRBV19 CASSVALAGGQETQYF TGTGCCAGTAGTGTGGCGCTAGCGGGAGGACAAGAGACCCAGTACTTC
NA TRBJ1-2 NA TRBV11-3 CASSFGYTSNYGYTF TGTGCCAGCAGCTTCGGTTACACCTCTAACTATGGCTACACCTTC
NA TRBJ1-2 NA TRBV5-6 CASSLGEAPYGYTF TGTGCCAGCAGCTTAGGGGAGGCCCCATATGGCTACACCTTC
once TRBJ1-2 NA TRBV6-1 CATYQGARVYGYTF TGTGCCACCTACCAAGGCGCCAGAGTATATGGCTACACCTTC
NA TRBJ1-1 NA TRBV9 CASSATPTGTEAFF TGTGCCAGCAGCGCGACACCTACTGGCACTGAAGCTTTCTTT
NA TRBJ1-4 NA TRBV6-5 CASSYSNRDNEKLFF TGTGCCAGCAGTTACTCGAACAGGGATAATGAAAAACTGTTTTTT
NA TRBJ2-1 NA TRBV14 CASSQGGGRSYNEQFF TGTGCCAGCAGCCAAGGTGGGGGACGTAGCTACAATGAGCAGTTCTTC
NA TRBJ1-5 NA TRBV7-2 CASSLQIGVSNQPQHF TGTGCCAGCAGCTTACAGATAGGGGTTAGCAATCAGCCCCAGCATTTT
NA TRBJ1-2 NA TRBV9 CASSVAYEDRVGYTF TGTGCCAGCAGCGTAGCTTACGAGGATCGGGTTGGCTACACCTTC